This T cell receptor beta chain was recovered during a study of blood T cell repertoires in COVID-19. Background on the study: Sites in the United States, Italy and Spain provided acute and convalescent COVID-19 samples. The cDNA or gDNA used as material had been derived from T cells, B-cell-depleted T cells, or PBMCs.

In the authors' workflow: Reference gene primer amplification yielded estimated nucleated cell counts. TCRdb keeps only in-frame clones here, not all; method: immunoSEQ multiplex PCR. D and trimming come from the DNA, and the V and J calls and clone size come from that table. This repertoire shows 200,000 to 300,000 clones, 83% found once; its top ten account for roughly 5%. The length of the CDR3 is 15 residues. CDR1 is SQVTM and CDR2 is ANQGSEA in the germline V gene. The germline V and J ends were trimmed by 4 bases and 0 bases, with 10 bases remaining between them. The chain recombines TRBV29-1 with TRBJ2-6; D is perhaps TRBD1 (6 bases). Sample: peripheral blood. The TCR originated in a human donor in a cohort sampled during active COVID-19. The CDR3 nucleotides read TGCAGCGTTGGACAGGACCCCTCTGGGGCCAACGTCCTGACTTTC. Translating gives CSVGQDPSGANVLTF.